This T cell receptor beta chain was captured in a study of blood T cell repertoires in COVID-19. Study background: The study drew acute and convalescent COVID-19 samples from the United States, Italy and Spain. Nucleic acid was either cDNA or gDNA, and it came from T cells, B-cell-depleted T cells, or PBMCs.

Germline loops: CDR1 SGHTA, CDR2 FQGTGA. The junction had 9 bases not matched to a gene; V was cut back by 5 bases and J by 7 bases. The CDR3 is 15 amino acids. Living in about two dozen US areas, the participants were between roughly 18 and 89 years of age. Participants had their cohort set by participant-reported clinical history. Measured with immunoSEQ multiplex PCR; TCRdb has only the in-frame clones, and not every one. This sample has about 140,000 clones; around four fifths occur once, and the top ten carry more than 5%. The receptor was isolated from a woman in her thirties or forties who had recovered from COVID-19. The source material was PBMCs or T cells enriched from blood (not recorded which). The chain carries TRBV7-3 and TRBJ2-2; TRBD1 aligns across 8 bases. The CDR3 coding sequence is TGTGCCAGCAGCCAGCGACAGGGGTCGGGCGGGGAGCTGTTTTTT. Protein: CASSQRQGSGGELFF.